These 28 T cell receptor beta chains were sequenced from one sample in a study of CD8+ T cells in alopecia areata. As the sequencing template, cDNA was produced by extracting RNA and reverse transcribing it. Using immunoSEQ multiplex PCR, the repertoire was profiled, and TCRdb retains in-frame clones only, with some absent. The sample contains over 150,000 clones, more than 55% of which appear only once. Sequencing was done on a sample of CD8+ T cells sorted from blood. The receptor source for this set is a human donor in good health.

The chain is built from TRBV29-1 and TRBJ2-7; possible D gene TRBD1, 5 bases. The germline V and J ends were trimmed by 4 bases and 0 bases, with 10 bases remaining between them. Per the germline V gene, CDR1 is SQVTM and CDR2 is ANQGSEA. This CDR3 is 13 amino acids long. CDR3 sequence: CSVGQLDSYEQYF. CDR3 DNA sequence: TGCAGCGTTGGACAGCTCGACTCCTACGAGCAGTACTTC.

There are a few counts of this clone. The rearrangement links TRBV19 to TRBJ2-3; D ambiguous. V was pared by 1 base and J by 6 bases, with 20 bases between. The CDR3 contains 17 residues. Germline V CDR1 and CDR2: LNHDA, SQIVND (reference sequence). CDR3 coding DNA: TGTGCCAGTAGTATAGTGTCCAGAGCAGGTGGTTCGGATACGCAGTATTTT. Its protein product is CASSIVSRAGGSDTQYF.

This sequence joins TRBV6-5 and TRBJ2-1; D remains unclear. Germline V gene lookup returns CDR1 MNHEY and CDR2 SVGAGI. V dropped 6 bases and J dropped 10 bases, with 19 bases sitting between them. This CDR3 comprises 14 residues. The DNA for the CDR3 is TGTGCCAGCAGCCCCGGTGGGTTGCTTAGGGAGCAGTTCTTC. Protein: CASSPGGLLREQFF.

This clone was seen only once. The chain couples TRBV5-1 to TRBJ1-2, with D possibly TRBD1 on 6 matching bases. Trimming cost V 0 bases and J 6 bases, with 9 bases left between them. The CDR3 is 13 residues long. Germline assignment: CDR1 SGHRS and CDR2 YFSETQ. The CDR3 here is CASSLAGADGYTF. The CDR3 DNA is TGCGCCAGCAGCTTGGCGGGGGCGGATGGCTACACCTTC.

This clone was picked up a small number of times. The chain combines TRBV7-9 with TRBJ1-2; 10 bases align to TRBD1. This CDR3 has 15 residues. In germline, CDR1 is SEHNR, CDR2 FQNEAQ (reference sequence). J gave up 3 bases and V 5 bases, and 6 bases lay outside the gene matches. DNA of the CDR3: TGTGCCAGCAGCGCCAGACAGGGGGCGGACTATGGCTACACCTTC. Translation: CASSARQGADYGYTF.

The CDR3 nucleotides are TGCAGTGCTAGTAACCACGGGGAGCTGTTTTTT. Translating it yields CSASNHGELFF. This chain connects TRBV20-1 to TRBJ2-2; D is undetermined. V was clipped by 3 bases and J by 7 bases, with 6 bases between them. The CDR3 length is 11 residues. Germline loops: CDR1 DFQATT, CDR2 SNEGSKA (reference sequence).

The genes are TRBV27 and TRBJ2-7; tentatively, D is TRBD2 (5 bases). V lost 5 bases and J 11 bases, leaving 16 bases between the germline ends. The CDR3 length is 12 residues. CDR1 and CDR2 (germline): MNHEY, SMNVEV (reference sequence). CDR3 in DNA: TGTGCCAGCAGTGAAAAAGAGGGAGAAAAGTACTTC. Its translation: CASSEKEGEKYF.

This chain joins TRBV6-5 and TRBJ1-1; TRBD1 is a possible D gene (5 bases). Trimming pared 2 bases from V and 1 base from J, leaving 5 bases between. The CDR3 covers 13 residues. Germline V gives CDR1 MNHEY, CDR2 SVGAGI. CDR3 bases: TGTGCCAGCAGTTACAGGGGGAACACTGAAGCTTTCTTT. Encoded protein: CASSYRGNTEAFF.

The V and J genes are TRBV5-1 and TRBJ2-7; 8 nucleotides align to TRBD1. CDR1 SGHRS and CDR2 YFSETQ come from the germline V gene. After removal of 4 bases from V and 1 base from J, the junction contained 7 bases not matched to a gene. There are 15 residues in the CDR3. The CDR3 region is CASSGRDRPSYEQYF. In nucleotides, the CDR3 is TGCGCCAGCAGCGGACGGGACAGGCCTTCCTACGAGCAGTACTTC.

The chain employs TRBV15 and TRBJ2-1; 13 bases are a match to TRBD2. Germline trimming cut 4 bases from V and 0 bases from J; bases unmatched to any gene: 12. The germline V gene encodes CDR1 LNHNV and CDR2 YYDKDF (reference sequence). This CDR3 region has 20 residues. CDR3 nucleotides: TGTGCCACCAGCACCCGAGGGACTAGCGGGGCCTCGAGCTCCTACAATGAGCAGTTCTTC. This codes for CATSTRGTSGASSSYNEQFF.

The V call is TRBV11-2, the J call TRBJ2-3; TRBD2 matches at 9 bases. Germline values: CDR1 SGHAT, CDR2 FQNNGV. This CDR3 spans 17 amino acids. The trim removed 9 bases at V and 0 bases at J, leaving 13 bases unmatched. CDR3: CASLGSGGLTSTDTQYF. CDR3 nucleotide sequence: TGTGCCAGTCTGGGTAGCGGGGGACTGACTAGCACAGATACGCAGTATTTT.

The rearrangement uses TRBV2 and TRBJ2-7; D remains unclear. Germline CDR1 reads SNHLY; CDR2 reads FYNNEI. CDR3 length: 15 residues. Trimming cost V 3 bases and J 0 bases, with 12 bases left between them. The CDR3 nucleotides are TGTGCCAGCAGTGATGGGCGCTCAAGCTCCTACGAGCAGTACTTC. Amino acid sequence: CASSDGRSSSYEQYF.

This chain links TRBV5-6 with TRBJ2-7, with D uncertain. There are 14 residues in the CDR3. V lost 1 base and J 4 bases, leaving 12 bases between the germline ends. From germline, CDR1 is SGHDT and CDR2 YYEEEE. The CDR3 DNA reads as TGTGCCAGCAGCTTGACGGGTTCCTCATACGAGCAGTACTTC. This gives the protein CASSLTGSSYEQYF.

This clone was counted between two and nine times. This chain's CDR3 is CASSQDRLSGANVLTF. The CDR3 region has the DNA TGCGCCAGCAGCCAAGATCGCCTCTCTGGGGCCAACGTCCTGACTTTC. The V gene is TRBV4-1, the J gene TRBJ2-6; D unclear. The germline V and J ends were trimmed by 0 bases and 0 bases, with 6 bases remaining between them. The germline gives CDR1 MGHRA, CDR2 YSYEKL. The CDR3 loop spans 16 amino acids.

V gene TRBV30 combines with J gene TRBJ2-7, with 7 bases aligning to TRBD1. The CDR3 has 13 amino acids. V dropped 8 bases and J dropped 2; count of bases not matched to a gene: 9. Germline V gene data show CDR1 as GTSNPN and CDR2 as SVGIG (reference sequence). The CDR3 loop reads CAEGRGTAYEQYF. The CDR3 region has the DNA TGTGCCGAAGGGAGAGGGACAGCCTACGAGCAGTACTTC.

The V call is TRBV29-1, the J call TRBJ1-1; D is unresolved. The CDR3 covers 13 residues. Germline V gives CDR1 SQVTM, CDR2 ANQGSEA. V lost 3 bases, J lost 8 bases, and 16 bases lay in between. CDR3 nucleotide sequence: TGCAGCGTTGAGGTCCCAGACGAAGGGGAAGCTTTCTTT. Protein: CSVEVPDEGEAFF.

The V call is TRBV29-1, the J call TRBJ1-1, with D maybe TRBD1 (5 bases). The CDR3 loop spans 13 amino acids. V lost 1 base and J 8 bases, leaving 14 bases between the germline ends. Germline CDR1 SQVTM, CDR2 ANQGSEA. CDR3 sequence: CSVEVFRGREAFF. CDR3 sequence (DNA): TGCAGCGTTGAAGTTTTTAGGGGCCGGGAAGCTTTCTTT.

This chain joins TRBV7-9 and TRBJ1-1, with D maybe TRBD1 (6 bases). CDR1 and CDR2 (germline): SEHNR, FQNEAQ (reference sequence). This CDR3 is built from 13 residues. Trimming shortened V by 8 bases and J by 4 bases, and 14 bases separated the two germline ends. Written as DNA, the CDR3 is TGTGCCAGCGCCCTTGGAGGGGGCACTGAAGCTTTCTTT. Its translation is CASALGGGTEAFF.

This clone turned up a few times. The chain is built from TRBV5-6 and TRBJ1-2; D remains ambiguous. V gave up 4 bases and J gave up 5 bases, with 12 bases separating them. This CDR3 is 13 amino acids long. The germline V gene has CDR1 SGHDT and CDR2 YYEEEE. The CDR3 bases are TGTGCCAGCAGCCCGGGATCCCAATATGGCTACACCTTC. Its protein product is CASSPGSQYGYTF.

This clone was found a few times. V and J are TRBV7-8 and TRBJ1-2; D call uncertain. V dropped 7 bases and J dropped 1 base, with 10 bases sitting between them. CDR1 and CDR2 (germline): SGHVS, FQNEAQ. The CDR3 loop spans 13 amino acids. The CDR3 sequence is CASKNSLNYGYTF. Here the CDR3 DNA reads TGTGCCAGCAAGAACAGCCTTAACTATGGCTACACCTTC. Using reference TRBV7-8 and TRBJ1-2 for the parts outside the CDR3, the full variable domain is GAGVSQSPRYKVAKRGQDVALRCDPISGHVSLFWYQQALGQGPEFLTYFQNEAQLDKSGLPSDRFFAERPEGSVSTLKIQRTQQEDSAVYLCASKNSLNYGYTFGSGTRLTVV.

This clone has only one observation. This chain connects TRBV27 to TRBJ2-5; 8 nucleotides line up with TRBD1. V gave up 5 bases and J gave up 9 bases; unmatched junction bases: 14. This CDR3 is built from 15 residues. The V gene's germline CDR1 is MNHEY and CDR2 SMNVEV (reference sequence). CDR3 sequence: CASSIYPGGPGAQYF. CDR3 nucleotides: TGTGCCAGCAGTATCTACCCAGGGGGCCCGGGGGCCCAGTACTTC.

V is TRBV25-1 and J is TRBJ1-2, with 9 bases fitting TRBD1. J gave up 2 bases and V 2 bases, and 3 bases lay outside the gene matches. Germline CDR1 MGHDK, CDR2 SYGVNS. The CDR3 has 15 amino acids. CDR3 bases: TGTGCCAGCAGTGAAGTTGGACAGGGGAACTATGGCTACACCTTC. This translates into CASSEVGQGNYGYTF.

The CDR3 loop is CATSSNRLETQYF. The CDR3 nucleotides read TGTGCCACCAGCAGTAACCGTTTGGAGACCCAGTACTTC. The chain has TRBV15 and TRBJ2-5; D is undetermined. This CDR3 contains 13 residues. Trimming left V 3 bases short and J 5 bases short, with 10 bases between. CDR1 LNHNV and CDR2 YYDKDF come from the germline V gene (reference sequence).

The rearrangement links TRBV7-7 to TRBJ1-1; D remains ambiguous. V was clipped by 3 bases and J by 5 bases, with 10 bases between them. The CDR3 totals 13 residues. CDR1 SSHAT and CDR2 FNYEAQ come from the germline V gene (reference sequence). CDR3 DNA: TGTGCCAGCAGCTTTAGCCGGGTTACTGAAGCTTTCTTT. It translates to CASSFSRVTEAFF.

This chain joins TRBV9 and TRBJ2-6; 7 nucleotides line up with TRBD1. Germline lookup yields CDR1 SGDLS and CDR2 YYNGEE. This CDR3 has 16 residues. V was pared by 5 bases and J by 1 base, with 6 bases of the junction left unmatched. The CDR3 region is CASRPGGGSGANVLTF. Written as DNA, the CDR3 is TGTGCCAGCAGGCCAGGGGGTGGGTCTGGGGCCAACGTCCTGACTTTC.

This rearrangement joins TRBV9 to TRBJ2-5; D is unclear. Deletions cut 0 bases from V and 0 bases from J, with 9 bases between. The CDR3 has 15 residues. Germline V CDR1 and CDR2: SGDLS, YYNGEE. CDR3 loop: CASSVEARYQETQYF. The DNA of the CDR3 is TGTGCCAGCAGCGTAGAGGCCAGGTACCAAGAGACCCAGTACTTC.

This clone was counted once. This chain links TRBV7-8 with TRBJ1-5; no clear D gene. Germline CDR1 and CDR2: SGHVS and FQNEAQ. CDR3 length: 16 residues. V was cut by 2 bases and J by 0 bases, with 11 bases left in between. In nucleotides, the CDR3 is TGTGCCAGCAGCTTACAGGATGAGGGTAGCAATCAGCCCCAGCATTTT. Translating it yields CASSLQDEGSNQPQHF.

The chain couples TRBV2 to TRBJ2-7; D unresolved. Germline values: CDR1 SNHLY, CDR2 FYNNEI. CDR3 length equals 13 residues. Trimming shortened V by 3 bases and J by 1 base, and 7 bases separated the two germline ends. CDR3 sequence (DNA): TGTGCCAGCAGTGACAGGCCATCCTACGAGCAGTACTTC. Translated: CASSDRPSYEQYF.